This T cell receptor beta chain was captured in a study of T cell responses to AZD1222 COVID-19 vaccine. This clone was observed once. What it binds is unknown. TCRdb's copy holds only in-frame clones and misses some; the assay was immunoSEQ multiplex PCR. The sample records some 71,000 clones, 89% being singletons. Study conclusions and caveats: Unmutated variant regions are reportedly the target of nearly half of TCRs that are spike-specific.

Germline loops: CDR1 KGHSH, CDR2 LQKENI. Trimming stripped 6 bases from V and 4 bases from J, with 9 bases between. The CDR3 loop spans 12 amino acids. The sample was peripheral blood, taken 28 days after the second AZD1222 dose. This receptor was obtained from an adult who received the AZD1222 COVID-19 vaccine. This chain uses TRBV18 with TRBJ1-1, with no clear D. The CDR3, as DNA: TGTGCCAGCTCCCCGGCAGGCACTGAAGCTTTCTTT. This sequence encodes CASSPAGTEAFF.